This T cell receptor (beta chain) appears in the sequencing data of a study of T cells in Graves' hyperthyroidism and ophthalmopathy. General study findings and limits: Within blood appeared most thyroid clonotypes that had expanded above 0.001.

Using RNA transcripts as the source, TCR beta CDR3 regions were amplified. In the first-round RT-PCR of the TCR CDR3, the HTBI primer set was used. In TCRdb, the multiplex PCR reads were re-called with MiXCR into one record per CDR3 protein. The sample yields some 690,000 distinct CDR3 sequences, 17% seen once. Researchers barred patients who had uncontrolled infection, other autoimmune disease, pregnancy or lactation. PBMCs stemmed from over 7.5 ml fresh peripheral blood. This clonotype was counted at least ten times. Its cognate antigen is unknown. Germline CDR1 reads MDHEN; CDR2 reads SYDVKM. Between the trimmed V and J ends, which lost 6 bases and 1 base, there was a span of 15 bases. The CDR3 length is 15 residues.

This receptor was taken from a man in his forties or fifties with Graves' hyperthyroidism. The chain joins TRBV28 to TRBJ1-1; D ambiguous. Source material: blood. CDR3 sequence (DNA): TGTGCCAGCAGCCGACACGGCCGGCAGAACACTGAAGCTTTCTTT. Translated: CASSRHGRQNTEAFF.